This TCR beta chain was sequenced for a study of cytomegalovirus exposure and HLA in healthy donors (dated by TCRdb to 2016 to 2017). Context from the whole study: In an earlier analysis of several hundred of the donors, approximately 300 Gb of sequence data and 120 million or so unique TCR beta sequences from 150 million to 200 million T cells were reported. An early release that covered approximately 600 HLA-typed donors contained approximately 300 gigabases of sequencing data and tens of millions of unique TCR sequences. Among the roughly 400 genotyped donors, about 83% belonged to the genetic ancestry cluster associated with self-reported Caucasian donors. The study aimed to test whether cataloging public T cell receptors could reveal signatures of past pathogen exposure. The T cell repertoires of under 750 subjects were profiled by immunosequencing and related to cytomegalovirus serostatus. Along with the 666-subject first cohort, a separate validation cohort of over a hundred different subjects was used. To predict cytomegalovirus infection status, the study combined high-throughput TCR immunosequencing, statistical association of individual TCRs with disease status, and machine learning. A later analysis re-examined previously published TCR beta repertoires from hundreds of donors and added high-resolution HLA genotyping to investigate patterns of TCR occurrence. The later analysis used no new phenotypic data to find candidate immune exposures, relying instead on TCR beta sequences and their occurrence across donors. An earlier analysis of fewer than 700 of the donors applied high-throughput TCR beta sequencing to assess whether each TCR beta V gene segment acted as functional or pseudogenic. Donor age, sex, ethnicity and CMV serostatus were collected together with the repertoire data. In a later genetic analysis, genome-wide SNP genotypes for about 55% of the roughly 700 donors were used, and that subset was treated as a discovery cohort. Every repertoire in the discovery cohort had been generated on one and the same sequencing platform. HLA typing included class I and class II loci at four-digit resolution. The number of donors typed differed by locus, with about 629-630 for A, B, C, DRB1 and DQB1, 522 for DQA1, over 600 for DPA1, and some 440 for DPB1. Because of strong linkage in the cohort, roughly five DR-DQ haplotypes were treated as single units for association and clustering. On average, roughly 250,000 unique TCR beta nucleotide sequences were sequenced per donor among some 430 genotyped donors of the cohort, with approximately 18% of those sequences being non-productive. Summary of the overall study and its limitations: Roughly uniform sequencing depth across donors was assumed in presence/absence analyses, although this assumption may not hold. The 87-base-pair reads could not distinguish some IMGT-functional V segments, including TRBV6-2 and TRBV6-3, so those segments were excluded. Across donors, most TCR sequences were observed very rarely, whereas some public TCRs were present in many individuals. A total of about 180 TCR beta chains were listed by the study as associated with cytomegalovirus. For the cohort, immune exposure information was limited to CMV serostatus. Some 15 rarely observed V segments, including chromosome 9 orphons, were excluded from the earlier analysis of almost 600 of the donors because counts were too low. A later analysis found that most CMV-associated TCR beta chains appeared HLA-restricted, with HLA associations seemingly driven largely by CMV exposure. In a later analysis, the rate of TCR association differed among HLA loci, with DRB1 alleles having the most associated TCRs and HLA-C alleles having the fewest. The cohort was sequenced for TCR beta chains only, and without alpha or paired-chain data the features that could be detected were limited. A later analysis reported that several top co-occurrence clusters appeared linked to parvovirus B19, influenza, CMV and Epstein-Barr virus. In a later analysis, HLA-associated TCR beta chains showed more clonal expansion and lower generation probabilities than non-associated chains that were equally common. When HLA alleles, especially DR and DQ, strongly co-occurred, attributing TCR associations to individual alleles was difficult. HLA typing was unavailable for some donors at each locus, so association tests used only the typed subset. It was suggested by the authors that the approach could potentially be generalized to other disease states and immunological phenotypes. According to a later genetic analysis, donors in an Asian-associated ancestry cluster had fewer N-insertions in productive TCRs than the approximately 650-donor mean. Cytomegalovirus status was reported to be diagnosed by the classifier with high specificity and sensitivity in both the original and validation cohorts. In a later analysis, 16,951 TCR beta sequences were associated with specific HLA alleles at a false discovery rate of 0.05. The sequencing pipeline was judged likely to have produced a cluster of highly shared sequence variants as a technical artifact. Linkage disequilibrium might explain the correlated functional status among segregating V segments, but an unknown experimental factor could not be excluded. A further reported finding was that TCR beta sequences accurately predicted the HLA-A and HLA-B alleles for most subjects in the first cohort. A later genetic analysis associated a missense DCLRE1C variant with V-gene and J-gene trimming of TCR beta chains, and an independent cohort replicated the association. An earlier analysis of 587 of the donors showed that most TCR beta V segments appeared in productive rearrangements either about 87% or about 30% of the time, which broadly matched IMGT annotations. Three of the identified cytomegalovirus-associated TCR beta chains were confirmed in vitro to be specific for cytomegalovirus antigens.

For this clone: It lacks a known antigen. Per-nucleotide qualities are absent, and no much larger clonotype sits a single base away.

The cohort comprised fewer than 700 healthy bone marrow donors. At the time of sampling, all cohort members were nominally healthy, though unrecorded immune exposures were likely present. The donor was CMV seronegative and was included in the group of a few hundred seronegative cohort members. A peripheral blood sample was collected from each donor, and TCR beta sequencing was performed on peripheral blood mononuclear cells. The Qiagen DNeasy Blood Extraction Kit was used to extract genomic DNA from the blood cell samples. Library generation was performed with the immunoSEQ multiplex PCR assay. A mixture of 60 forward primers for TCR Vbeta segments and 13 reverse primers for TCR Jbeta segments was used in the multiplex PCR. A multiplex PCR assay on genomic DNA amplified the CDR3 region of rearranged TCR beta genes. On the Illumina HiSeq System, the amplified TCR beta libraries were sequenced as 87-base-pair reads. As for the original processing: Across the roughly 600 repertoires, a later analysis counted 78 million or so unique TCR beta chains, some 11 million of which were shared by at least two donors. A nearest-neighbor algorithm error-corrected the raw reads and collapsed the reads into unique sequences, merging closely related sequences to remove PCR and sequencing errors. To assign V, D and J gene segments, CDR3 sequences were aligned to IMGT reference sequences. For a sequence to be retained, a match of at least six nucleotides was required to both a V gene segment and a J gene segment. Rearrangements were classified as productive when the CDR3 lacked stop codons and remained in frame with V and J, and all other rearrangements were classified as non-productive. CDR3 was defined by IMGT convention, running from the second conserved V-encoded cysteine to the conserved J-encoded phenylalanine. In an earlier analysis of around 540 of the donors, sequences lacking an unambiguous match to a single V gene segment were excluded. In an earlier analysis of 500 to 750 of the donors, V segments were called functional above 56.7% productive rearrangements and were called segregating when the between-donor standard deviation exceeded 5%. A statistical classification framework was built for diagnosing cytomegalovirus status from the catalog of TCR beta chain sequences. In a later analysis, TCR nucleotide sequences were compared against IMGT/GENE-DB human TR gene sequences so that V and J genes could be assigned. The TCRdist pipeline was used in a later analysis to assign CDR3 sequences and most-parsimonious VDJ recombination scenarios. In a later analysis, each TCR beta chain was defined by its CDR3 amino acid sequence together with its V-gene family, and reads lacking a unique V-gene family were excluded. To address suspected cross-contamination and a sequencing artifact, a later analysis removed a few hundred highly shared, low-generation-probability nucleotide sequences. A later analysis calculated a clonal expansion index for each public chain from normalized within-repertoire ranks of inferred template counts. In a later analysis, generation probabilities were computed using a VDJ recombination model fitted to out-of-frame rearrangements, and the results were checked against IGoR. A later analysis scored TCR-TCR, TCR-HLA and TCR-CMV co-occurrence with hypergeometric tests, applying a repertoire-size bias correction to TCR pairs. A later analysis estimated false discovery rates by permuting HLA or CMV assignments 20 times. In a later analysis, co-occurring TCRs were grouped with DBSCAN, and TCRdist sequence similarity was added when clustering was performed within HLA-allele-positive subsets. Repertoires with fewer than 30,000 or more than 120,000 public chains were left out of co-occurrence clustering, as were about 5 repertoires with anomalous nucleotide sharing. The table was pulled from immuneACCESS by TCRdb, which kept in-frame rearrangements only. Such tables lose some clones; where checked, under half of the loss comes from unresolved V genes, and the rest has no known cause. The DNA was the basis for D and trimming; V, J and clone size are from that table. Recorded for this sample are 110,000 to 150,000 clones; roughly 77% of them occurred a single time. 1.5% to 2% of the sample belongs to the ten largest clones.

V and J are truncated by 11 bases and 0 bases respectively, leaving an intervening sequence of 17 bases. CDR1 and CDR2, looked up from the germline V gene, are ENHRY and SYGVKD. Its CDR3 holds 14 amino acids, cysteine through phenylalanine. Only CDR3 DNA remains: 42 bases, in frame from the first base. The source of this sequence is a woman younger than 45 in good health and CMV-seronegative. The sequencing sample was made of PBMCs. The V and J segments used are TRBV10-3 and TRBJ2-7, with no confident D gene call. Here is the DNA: TGTGCCTCCCTGGCGTCAGGTTCCTCCTACGAGCAGTACTTC. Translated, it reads CASLASGSSYEQYF.